These T cell receptor beta chains were read from a single sample in a study of metastatic and nonmetastatic thyroid tumors. MiXCR reprocessed the PCR reads for TCRdb. The table has roughly 5,200 clones, roughly 29% seen once. Sequencing used adjacent normal tissue. The origin of the receptors is a female donor with papillary thyroid cancer or a benign thyroid nodule (not recorded which). Some clones in this sample may be carry-over from other donors' samples. The CDR3 runs from the conserved cysteine through the conserved F or W. The D gene is left open where the match is weak. Some rows mark clone size as missing; the rest say once, few, many or name a class of expanded clone.

j_call,clone_size,v_call,d_call,cdr3_aa,cdr3_nt
TRBJ2-1,-,TRBV6-1,TRBD2,CASRKAGGSYEQFF,TGTGCCAGCAGGAAAGCGGGAGGGAGCTATGAGCAGTTCTTC
TRBJ2-7,few,TRBV7-2,-,CASSLAAGPSYEQYF,TGTGCCAGCAGCTTAGCGGCGGGACCGTCCTACGAGCAGTACTTC
TRBJ2-2,-,TRBV2,TRBD2,CASRIGLAVGRNTGELFF,TGCGCCAGCAGAATTGGACTAGCGGTGGGGCGGAACACCGGGGAGCTGTTTTTT
TRBJ1-1,once,TRBV10-1,-,CASSAGFPEAFF,TGCGCCAGCAGTGCAGGGTTCCCTGAAGCTTTCTTT
TRBJ2-7,medium-sized,TRBV5-1,TRBD1,CASSGDRDRGYEQYF,TGCGCCAGCAGTGGGGACCGGGACAGGGGTTACGAGCAGTACTTC
TRBJ1-4,many,TRBV2,TRBD1,CASRADRGTNEKLFF,TGTGCCAGCAGAGCGGACAGGGGGACTAATGAAAAACTGTTTTTT
TRBJ2-7,few,TRBV24-1,-,CATSPGDLYEQYF,TGTGCCACCAGCCCAGGGGACCTCTACGAGCAGTACTTC
TRBJ2-7,many,TRBV20-1,-,CSARPTDYEQYF,TGCAGTGCTAGACCGACGGATTACGAGCAGTACTTC
TRBJ2-5,-,TRBV3-1,-,CASARRDPGKETQYF,TGTGCCAGCGCCCGGCGGGATCCTGGGAAAGAGACCCAGTACTTC
TRBJ2-1,-,TRBV5-1,-,CASSFSGGCNEQFF,TGCGCCAGCAGCTTCTCTGGGGGGTGCAATGAGCAGTTCTTC
TRBJ1-5,-,TRBV7-2,TRBD1,CASSLAVTGTNQPQHF,TGTGCCAGCAGCTTAGCTGTGACAGGGACAAATCAGCCCCAGCATTTT
TRBJ1-5,medium-sized,TRBV28,-,CASSLQGDTMLPQHF,TGTGCCAGCAGCCTACAGGGAGACACCATGTTGCCCCAGCATTTT
TRBJ2-1,-,TRBV28,TRBD1,CASVGDRRSYNEQFF,TGTGCCAGCGTAGGGGACAGACGCTCCTACAATGAGCAGTTCTTC
TRBJ2-2,medium-sized,TRBV20-1,-,CSAPDGPGELFF,TGCAGTGCTCCAGACGGGCCCGGGGAGCTGTTTTTT
TRBJ2-1,many,TRBV19,-,CASSDVAPRDNEQFF,TGTGCCAGTAGTGACGTAGCCCCGCGGGACAATGAGCAGTTCTTC
TRBJ2-6,-,TRBV11-2,TRBD2,CASSGRLAGGYPGANVLTF,TGTGCCAGCAGCGGGAGACTAGCGGGGGGGTACCCTGGGGCCAACGTCCTGACTTTC
TRBJ1-6,many,TRBV6-1,-,CASSLLGSYNSPLHF,TGTGCCAGCTCCCTGTTAGGCTCCTATAATTCACCCCTCCACTTT
TRBJ2-7,-,TRBV11-2,TRBD2,CASSRSGGGGPSYEQYF,TGTGCCAGCAGCCGCTCCGGGGGGGGAGGGCCCTCCTACGAGCAGTACTTC